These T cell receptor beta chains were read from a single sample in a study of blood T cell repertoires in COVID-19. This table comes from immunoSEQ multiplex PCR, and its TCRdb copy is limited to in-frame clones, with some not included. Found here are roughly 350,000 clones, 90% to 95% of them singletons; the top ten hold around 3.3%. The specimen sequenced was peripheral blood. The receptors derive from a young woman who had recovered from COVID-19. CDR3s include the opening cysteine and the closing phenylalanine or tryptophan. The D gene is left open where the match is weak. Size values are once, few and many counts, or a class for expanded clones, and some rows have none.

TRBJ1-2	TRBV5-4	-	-	TGTGCCAGCAGCCGACGACAGGCGCTGAACTATGGCTACACCTTC	CASSRRQALNYGYTF
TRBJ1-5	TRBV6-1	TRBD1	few	TGTGCCAGCAGTGAATTAGGACAGGTCGGGACGCAGCCCCAGCATTTT	CASSELGQVGTQPQHF
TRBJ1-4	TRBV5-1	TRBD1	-	TGCGCCAGCAGCAGCGGGACAGGCTCCGGGAATAATGAAAAACTGTTTTTT	CASSSGTGSGNNEKLFF
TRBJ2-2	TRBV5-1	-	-	TGCACCTCGCGGGGGAACACCGGGGAGCTGTTTTTT	CTSRGNTGELFF
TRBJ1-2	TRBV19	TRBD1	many	TGTGCCAGTAGTATAGGGACAGGGGTTGGGTATGGCTACACCTTC	CASSIGTGVGYGYTF
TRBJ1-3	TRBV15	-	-	TGTGCCACCAGCCCCTCAAACGCGGACACCATATATTTT	CATSPSNADTIYF
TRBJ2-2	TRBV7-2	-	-	TGTGCCAGCAGCTTATTTGGGCAGGGAATCACCGGGGAGCTGTTTTTT	CASSLFGQGITGELFF
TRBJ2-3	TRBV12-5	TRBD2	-	TGTGCTAGTGGTTCAACACAGGGCCCCGTAGCGGGAACAGATACGCAGTATTTT	CASGSTQGPVAGTDTQYF
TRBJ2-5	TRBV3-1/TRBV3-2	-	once	TGTGCCAGCAGCCAAGACAGGGTACAAGAGACCCAGTACTTC	CASSQDRVQETQYF
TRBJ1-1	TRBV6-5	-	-	TGTGCCAGCAGTTACTCGGGCAGCATGAACACTGAAGCTTTCTTT	CASSYSGSMNTEAFF
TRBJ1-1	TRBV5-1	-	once	TGCGCCAGCAGCTGGGGACTGCCGGACACTGAAGCTTTCTTT	CASSWGLPDTEAFF
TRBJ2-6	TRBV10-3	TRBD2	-	TGTGCCATCAGTGAGGCTAGCGGGAGGCCTGGGGCCAACGTCCTGACTTTC	CAISEASGRPGANVLTF
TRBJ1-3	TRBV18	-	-	TGTGCCAGCTCACCACGTAAAGCAGGGGCTGGAAACACCATATATTTT	CASSPRKAGAGNTIYF
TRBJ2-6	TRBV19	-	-	TGTGCCAGTAGTATAACGAGGGGGACCTCCTCTGGGGCCAACGTCCTGACTTTC	CASSITRGTSSGANVLTF
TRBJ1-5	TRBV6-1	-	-	TGTGCCAGCAGTGAGACAGGCAATCAGCCCCAGCATTTT	CASSETGNQPQHF
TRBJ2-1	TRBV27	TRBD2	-	TGTGCCAGCAGTGCGGGGACTAGCGGGAGTATAAATGAGCAGTTCTTC	CASSAGTSGSINEQFF
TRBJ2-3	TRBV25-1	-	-	TGTGCCAGCAGTGAATATTCAGGGTCCGATACGCAGTATTTT	CASSEYSGSDTQYF